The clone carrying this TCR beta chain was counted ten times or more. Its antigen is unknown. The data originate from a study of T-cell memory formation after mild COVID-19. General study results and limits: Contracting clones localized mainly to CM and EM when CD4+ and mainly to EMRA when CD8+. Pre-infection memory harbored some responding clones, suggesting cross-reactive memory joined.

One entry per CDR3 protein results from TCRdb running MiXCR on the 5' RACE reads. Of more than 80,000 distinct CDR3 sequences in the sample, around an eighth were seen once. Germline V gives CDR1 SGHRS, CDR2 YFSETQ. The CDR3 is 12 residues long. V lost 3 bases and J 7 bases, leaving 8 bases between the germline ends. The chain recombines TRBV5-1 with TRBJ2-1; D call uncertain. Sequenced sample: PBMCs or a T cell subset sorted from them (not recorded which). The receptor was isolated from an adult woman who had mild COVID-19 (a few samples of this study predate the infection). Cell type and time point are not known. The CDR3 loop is CASSSTRNEQFF. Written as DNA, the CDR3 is TGCGCCAGCAGCTCTACGAGGAATGAGCAGTTCTTC.